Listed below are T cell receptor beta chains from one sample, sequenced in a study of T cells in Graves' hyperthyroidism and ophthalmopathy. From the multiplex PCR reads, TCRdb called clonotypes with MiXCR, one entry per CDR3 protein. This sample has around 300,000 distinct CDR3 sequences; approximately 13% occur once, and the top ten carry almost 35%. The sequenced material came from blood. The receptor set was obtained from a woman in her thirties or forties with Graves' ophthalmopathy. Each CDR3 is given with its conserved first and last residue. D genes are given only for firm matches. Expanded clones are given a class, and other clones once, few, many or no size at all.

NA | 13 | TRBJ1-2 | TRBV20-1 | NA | TGCAGTGCTAGAGATCCTTGGGATTATGGCTACACCTTC | CSARDPWDYGYTF
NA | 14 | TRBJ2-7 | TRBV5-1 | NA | TGCGCCAGCAGCGCTGGTCGGCCGGGATACGAGCAGTACTTC | CASSAGRPGYEQYF
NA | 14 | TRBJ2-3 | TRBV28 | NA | TGTGCCAGCAGTCCGGTTTTTCGCACAGATACGCAGTATTTT | CASSPVFRTDTQYF
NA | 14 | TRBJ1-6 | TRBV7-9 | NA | TGTGCCAGCAGCGATGCCAGGAATAATTCACCCCTCCACTTT | CASSDARNNSPLHF
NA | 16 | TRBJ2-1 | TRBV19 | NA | TGTGCCAGTAGTATCCCCATCGGATTAGGGTACAATGAGCAGTTCTTC | CASSIPIGLGYNEQFF
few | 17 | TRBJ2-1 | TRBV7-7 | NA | TGTGCTAGCAGCTTAGCCCCCGCTAGCGAGAACTACAATGAGCAGTTCTTC | CASSLAPASENYNEQFF
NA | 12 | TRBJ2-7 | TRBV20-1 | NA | TGCAGTGCTACCGGCGGGGTGGGGGAGCAGTACTTC | CSATGGVGEQYF
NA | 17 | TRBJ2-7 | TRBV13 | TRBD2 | TGTGCCAGCAGCGACACTGTTCGGGGGGAGGTAAGCTACGAGCAGTACTTC | CASSDTVRGEVSYEQYF
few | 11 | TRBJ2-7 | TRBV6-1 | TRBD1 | TGTGCCAGCAGAAGGACAGGCGAGCAGTACTTC | CASRRTGEQYF
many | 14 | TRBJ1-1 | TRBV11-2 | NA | TGTGCCAGCAGCTACGCCGGGTTGAACACTGAAGCTTTCTTT | CASSYAGLNTEAFF